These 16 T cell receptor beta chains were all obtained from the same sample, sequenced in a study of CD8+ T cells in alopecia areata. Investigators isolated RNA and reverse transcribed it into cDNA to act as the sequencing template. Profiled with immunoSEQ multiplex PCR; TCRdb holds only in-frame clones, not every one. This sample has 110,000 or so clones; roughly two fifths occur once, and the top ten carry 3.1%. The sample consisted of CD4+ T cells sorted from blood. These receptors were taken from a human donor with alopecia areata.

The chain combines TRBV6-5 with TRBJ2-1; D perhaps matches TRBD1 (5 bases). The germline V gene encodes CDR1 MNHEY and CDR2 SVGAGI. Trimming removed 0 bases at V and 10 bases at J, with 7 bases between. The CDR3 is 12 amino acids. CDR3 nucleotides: TGTGCCAGCAGTTACTCTGGGGCAGAGCAGTTCTTC. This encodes CASSYSGAEQFF.

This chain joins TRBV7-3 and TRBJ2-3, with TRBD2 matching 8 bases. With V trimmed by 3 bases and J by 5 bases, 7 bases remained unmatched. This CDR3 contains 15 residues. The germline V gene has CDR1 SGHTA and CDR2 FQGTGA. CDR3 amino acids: CASSLNRGRRDTQYF. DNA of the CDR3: TGTGCCAGCAGCTTGAACCGCGGGAGGAGAGATACGCAGTATTTT.

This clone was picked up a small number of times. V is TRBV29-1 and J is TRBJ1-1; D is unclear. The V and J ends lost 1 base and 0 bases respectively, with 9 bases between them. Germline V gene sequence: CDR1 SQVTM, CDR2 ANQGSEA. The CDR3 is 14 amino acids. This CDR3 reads CSVEGTGMNTEAFF. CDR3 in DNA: TGCAGCGTTGAAGGGACTGGCATGAACACTGAAGCTTTCTTT.

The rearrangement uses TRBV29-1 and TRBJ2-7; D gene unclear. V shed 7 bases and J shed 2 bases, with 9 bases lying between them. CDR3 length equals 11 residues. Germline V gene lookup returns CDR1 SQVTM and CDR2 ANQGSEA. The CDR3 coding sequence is TGCAGCGCGGGCGTTACCTACGAGCAGTACTTC. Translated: CSAGVTYEQYF.

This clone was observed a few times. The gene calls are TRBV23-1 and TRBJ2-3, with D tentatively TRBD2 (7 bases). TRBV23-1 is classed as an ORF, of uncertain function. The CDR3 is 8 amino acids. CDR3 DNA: TGCGCGGGAGGGGGGCAGTATTTT. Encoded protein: CAGGGQYF.

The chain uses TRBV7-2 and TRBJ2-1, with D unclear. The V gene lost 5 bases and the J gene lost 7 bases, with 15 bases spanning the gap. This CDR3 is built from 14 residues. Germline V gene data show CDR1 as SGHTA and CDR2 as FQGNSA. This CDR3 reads CASSPTDGPNEQFF. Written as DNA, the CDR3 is TGTGCCAGCAGCCCGACGGACGGGCCGAATGAGCAGTTCTTC.

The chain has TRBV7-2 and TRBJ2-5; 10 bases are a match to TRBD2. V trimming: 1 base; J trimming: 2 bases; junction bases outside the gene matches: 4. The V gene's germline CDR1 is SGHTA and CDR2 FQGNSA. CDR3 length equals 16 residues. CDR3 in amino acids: CASSLGLAGEQETQYF. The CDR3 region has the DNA TGTGCCAGCAGCTTAGGGCTAGCGGGGGAACAAGAGACCCAGTACTTC. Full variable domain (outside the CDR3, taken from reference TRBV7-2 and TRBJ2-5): GAGVSQSPSNKVTEKGKDVELRCDPISGHTALYWYRQSLGQGLEFLIYFQGNSAPDKSGLPSDRFSAERTGGSVSTLTIQRTQQEDSAVYLCASSLGLAGEQETQYFGPGTRLLVL.

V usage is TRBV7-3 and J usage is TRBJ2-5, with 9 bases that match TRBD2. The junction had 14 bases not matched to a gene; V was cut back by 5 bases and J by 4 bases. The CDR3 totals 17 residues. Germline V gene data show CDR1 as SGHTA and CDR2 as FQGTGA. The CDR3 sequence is CASSPRGGRGGGETQYF. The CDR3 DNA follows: TGTGCCAGCAGCCCCCGTGGGGGGCGGGGGGGCGGAGAGACCCAGTACTTC. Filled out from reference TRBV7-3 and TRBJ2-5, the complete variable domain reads GAGVSQTPSNKVTEKGKYVELRCDPISGHTALYWYRQSLGQGPEFLIYFQGTGAADDSGLPNDRFFAVRPEGSVSTLKIQRTERGDSAVYLCASSPRGGRGGGETQYFGPGTRLLVL.

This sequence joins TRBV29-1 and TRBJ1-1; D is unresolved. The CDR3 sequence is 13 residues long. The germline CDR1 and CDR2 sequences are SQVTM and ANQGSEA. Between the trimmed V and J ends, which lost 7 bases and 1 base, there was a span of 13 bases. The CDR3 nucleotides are TGCAGCGCTCGTGTGCAGGAGAACACTGAAGCTTTCTTT. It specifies CSARVQENTEAFF.

CDR3 loop: CASSLGLAGGADTQYF. CDR3 sequence (DNA): TGTGCCAGCAGCCTCGGACTAGCGGGAGGTGCCGATACGCAGTATTTT. The chain joins TRBV7-9 to TRBJ2-3; 14 bases map to TRBD2. The J segment lost 6 bases and the V segment lost 5 bases, leaving 7 bases of the junction unmatched. Germline-derived CDR1 and CDR2 are SEHNR and FQNEAQ (reference sequence). The CDR3 is 16 residues long. The full variable domain, in which reference TRBV7-9 and TRBJ2-3 provide the parts outside the CDR3, is DTGVSQNPRHKITKRGQNVTFRCDPISEHNRLYWYRQTLGQGPEFLTYFQNEAQLEKSRLLSDRFSAERPKGSFSTLEIQRTEQGDSAMYLCASSLGLAGGADTQYFGPGTRLTVL.

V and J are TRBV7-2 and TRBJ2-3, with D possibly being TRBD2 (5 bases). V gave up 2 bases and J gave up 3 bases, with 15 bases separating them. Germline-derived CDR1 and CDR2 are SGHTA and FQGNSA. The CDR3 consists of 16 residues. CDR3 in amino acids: CASSLRPSGETDTQYF. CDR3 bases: TGTGCCAGCAGCTTAAGACCCAGCGGCGAGACAGATACGCAGTATTTT.

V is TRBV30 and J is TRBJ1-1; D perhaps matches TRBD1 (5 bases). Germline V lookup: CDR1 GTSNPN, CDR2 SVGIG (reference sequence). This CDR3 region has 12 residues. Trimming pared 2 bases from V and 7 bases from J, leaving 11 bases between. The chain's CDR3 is CAWSRPGGEAFF. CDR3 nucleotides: TGTGCCTGGAGTCGACCCGGGGGTGAAGCTTTCTTT.

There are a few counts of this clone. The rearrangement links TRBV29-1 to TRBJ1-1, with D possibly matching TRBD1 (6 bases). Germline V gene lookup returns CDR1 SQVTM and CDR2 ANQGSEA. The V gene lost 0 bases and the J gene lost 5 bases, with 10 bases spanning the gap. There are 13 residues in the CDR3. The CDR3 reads CSVEDRGRTEAFF. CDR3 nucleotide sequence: TGCAGCGTTGAAGATCGGGGGCGGACTGAAGCTTTCTTT. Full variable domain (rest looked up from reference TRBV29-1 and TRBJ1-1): SAVISQKPSRDICQRGTSLTIQCQVDSQVTMMFWYRQQPGQSLTLIATANQGSEATYESGFVIDKFPISRPNLTFSTLTVSNMSPEDSSIYLCSVEDRGRTEAFFGQGTRLTVV.

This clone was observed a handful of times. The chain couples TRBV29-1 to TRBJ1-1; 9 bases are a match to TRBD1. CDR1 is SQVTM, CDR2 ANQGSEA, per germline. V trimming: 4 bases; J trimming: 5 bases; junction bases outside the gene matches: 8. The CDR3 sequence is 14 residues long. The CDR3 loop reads CSVGTGVIETEAFF. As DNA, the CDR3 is TGCAGCGTTGGGACAGGGGTGATAGAAACTGAAGCTTTCTTT.

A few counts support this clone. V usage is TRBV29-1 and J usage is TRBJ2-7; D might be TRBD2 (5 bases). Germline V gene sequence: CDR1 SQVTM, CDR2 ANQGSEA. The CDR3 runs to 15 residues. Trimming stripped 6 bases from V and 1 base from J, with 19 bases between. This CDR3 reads CSVRPSLYSSYEQYF. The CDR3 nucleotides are TGCAGCGTCCGACCTAGCCTGTATTCTTCCTACGAGCAGTACTTC.

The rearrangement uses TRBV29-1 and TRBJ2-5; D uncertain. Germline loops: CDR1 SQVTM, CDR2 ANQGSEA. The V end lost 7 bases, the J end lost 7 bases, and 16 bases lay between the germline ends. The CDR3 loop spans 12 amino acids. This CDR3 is CSADWIEVTQYF. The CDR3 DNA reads TGCAGCGCTGACTGGATAGAGGTGACCCAGTACTTC.